What follows are 30 T cell receptor beta chains derived from one specimen sequenced in a study of glioma-infiltrating T cells. The iRepertoire nested amplicon-rescue multiplex PCR amplified TCR alpha and beta CDR3s from RNA. TCRdb redid the calling of the multiplex PCR reads with MiXCR, one entry per CDR3 protein. Altogether 170,000 or so distinct CDR3 sequences are present, more than 35% being singletons, with the ten largest covering roughly 5.2%. The sequenced sample consisted of glioma tissue, nonneoplastic brain tissue, or PBMCs (not recorded which). The receptors were gathered from a human donor with low-grade glioma or glioblastoma, undergoing nonglioma brain surgery, or in good health (not recorded which).

Notes on this clonotype: This sequence may be a read error, since a much larger clone differs from it by one base. V usage is TRBV28 and J usage is TRBJ2-7, with unresolved D. CDR3 length equals 13 residues. CDR1 and CDR2 from the germline V gene are MDHEN and SYDVKM. V was pared by 5 bases and J by 1 base, with 9 bases between. The CDR3 is CASSPTWSYEQYF. The CDR3 DNA reads TGTGCCAGCAGTCCTACTTGGTCCTACGAGCAGTACTTC. Drawing the rest from reference TRBV28 and TRBJ2-7, the complete variable domain is DVKVTQSSRYLVKRTGEKVFLECVQDMDHENMFWYRQDPGLGLRLIYFSYDVKMKEKGDIPEGYSVSREKKERFSLILESASTNQTSMYLCASSPTWSYEQYFGPGTRLTVT.

In regard to this clonotype: Just one base apart from a much larger clone, this may be a read error. The genes are TRBV20-1 and TRBJ2-7; TRBD1 matches at 9 bases. The CDR3 spans 14 residues. Germline V gives CDR1 DFQATT, CDR2 SNEGSKA (reference sequence). The V segment lost 5 bases and the J segment 5 bases; nucleotides outside the gene matches: 10. The CDR3 DNA reads as TGCAGTGCTCAGCCCCGGGACAGGGAGGACGAGCAGTACTTC. It yields the protein CSAQPRDREDEQYF.

The sample holds many counts of this clonotype. The rearrangement links TRBV6-1 to TRBJ2-1; weak D call: TRBD2 (6 bases). This CDR3 region has 16 residues. From germline, CDR1 is MNHNS and CDR2 SASEGT. Between the trimmed V and J ends, which lost 5 bases and 0 bases, there was a span of 14 bases. The CDR3 is CASSKVAVSSYNEQFF. Written as DNA, the CDR3 is TGTGCCAGCAGTAAAGTAGCGGTAAGCTCCTACAATGAGCAGTTCTTC.

This clonotype was detected ten times or more. This chain links TRBV18 with TRBJ1-1, with D unresolved. This CDR3 has 15 amino acids. Germline CDR1 is KGHSH and CDR2 is LQKENI. Trimming cost V 3 bases and J 0 bases, with 11 bases left between them. The CDR3 protein is CASSPSAAVNTEAFF. The DNA for the CDR3 is TGTGCCAGCTCACCTTCGGCAGCAGTGAACACTGAAGCTTTCTTT.

This clonotype has more than one count but fewer than ten. At one of its ends the junction is not consistent with the germline gene, which may arise from a read error. The V and J genes are TRBV19 and TRBJ2-2; D is perhaps TRBD1 (6 bases). Germline V CDR1 and CDR2: LNHDA, SQIVND (reference sequence). The length of the CDR3 is 14 residues. The CDR3 DNA is TGTGCGAGTAGACAGGAACAGTCGCGCGGGGAGCTGTTTTTT. Protein: CASRQEQSRGELFF. Full variable domain (remainder filled in from reference TRBV19 and TRBJ2-2): DGGITQSPKYLFRKEGQNVTLSCEQNLNHDAMYWYRQDPGQGLRLIYYSQIVNDFQKGDIAEGYSVSREKKESFPLTVTSAQKNPTAFYLCASRQEQSRGELFFGEGSRLTVL.

Details on this clonotype: A clone one base away is much larger, so this may be a read error. The V call is TRBV3-1, the J call TRBJ1-1, with D uncertain. In germline, CDR1 is LGHDT, CDR2 YNNKEL (reference sequence). The V end lost 4 bases, the J end lost 11 bases, and 11 bases lay between the germline ends. The CDR3 totals 11 residues. Written as DNA, the CDR3 is TGTGCCAGCAGCCTCGGGCAGCGGGCTTTCTTT. Its translation: CASSLGQRAFF.

V and J are TRBV20-1 and TRBJ1-5; TRBD1 is a possible D gene (5 bases). Germline CDR1 is DFQATT and CDR2 is SNEGSKA (reference sequence). This CDR3 has 15 amino acids. V was trimmed by 4 bases and J by 3 bases, leaving 16 bases between them. The CDR3 loop is CSAIDQQVYNQPQHF. The CDR3 nucleotides read TGCAGTGCTATAGACCAACAGGTCTACAATCAGCCCCAGCATTTT.

This clonotype was detected ten times or more. This sequence joins TRBV5-4 and TRBJ2-7; D is possibly TRBD2 (6 bases). Germline CDR1 and CDR2: SGHNT and YYREEE (reference sequence). This CDR3 has 15 amino acids. Trimming removed 4 bases at V and 7 bases at J, with 21 bases between. This CDR3 reads CASSIGGPSLQEQYF. The CDR3 DNA reads as TGTGCCAGCAGCATCGGAGGGCCATCCCTCCAGGAGCAGTACTTC.

This clonotype was observed once. Germline and junction disagree at one end, which may indicate a read error. The V gene is TRBV6-2 or TRBV6-3, the J gene TRBJ2-1, with D tentatively TRBD2 (5 bases). Per the germline V gene, CDR1 is MNHEY and CDR2 is SVGEGT. The CDR3 has 17 amino acids. The CDR3 here is CASSISRGSVSYNEKFF. Here the CDR3 DNA reads TGTGCCAGCAGCATATCTAGAGGGAGTGTCTCCTACAATGAGAAGTTCTTC.

Worth noting for this clonotype: A much larger clone lies a single base off, so this may be a read error. The V call is TRBV6-2 or TRBV6-3, the J call TRBJ2-1; 7 bases map to TRBD1. CDR1 MNHEY and CDR2 SVGEGT come from the germline V gene. This CDR3 region has 16 residues. With V trimmed by 6 bases and J by 7 bases, 15 bases remained unmatched. The CDR3 region has the DNA TGTGCCAGCAGCCTCAAAAAGGGGGCTCCCACAAATGAGCAGTTCTTC. Residues: CASSLKKGAPTNEQFF.

This clonotype occurred a few times. This sequence joins TRBV28 and TRBJ2-6; D is undetermined. Germline values: CDR1 MDHEN, CDR2 SYDVKM. V lost 2 bases and J lost 0, with 5 bases in between. The CDR3 loop spans 15 amino acids. The CDR3 DNA follows: TGTGCCAGCAGTTTAATGGGCTCTGGGGCCAACGTCCTGACTTTC. It codes for CASSLMGSGANVLTF.

To note about this clonotype: A much bigger clone sits one base away, suggesting this may be a read error. The chain combines TRBV28 with TRBJ2-3, with D perhaps TRBD2 (6 bases). CDR1 and CDR2 (germline): MDHEN, SYDVKM. Trimming cost V 6 bases and J 10 bases, with 20 bases left between them. The CDR3 contains 14 residues. Here the CDR3 DNA reads TGTGCCAGCAGCCCACGACTAGAGGGAGTGGCGCAGTATTTT. Its translation is CASSPRLEGVAQYF.

This clonotype was seen ten or more times. The chain recombines TRBV24-1 with TRBJ2-7; no reliable D call. This CDR3 region has 14 residues. Trimming pared 0 bases from V and 3 bases from J, leaving 8 bases between. CDR1 is KGHDR, CDR2 SFDVKD, per germline. The CDR3 DNA follows: TGTGCCACCAGTGATTTGATAGGGAACTACGAGCAGTACTTC. This sequence encodes CATSDLIGNYEQYF.

The gene calls are TRBV27 and TRBJ1-5, with D unresolved. The V gene lost 7 bases and the J gene lost 1 base, with 17 bases spanning the gap. This CDR3 spans 16 amino acids. Germline V gene sequence: CDR1 MNHEY, CDR2 SMNVEV (reference sequence). The chain's CDR3 is CASILTSTWSNQPQHF. The CDR3 bases are TGTGCCAGCATTTTGACGTCTACCTGGAGCAATCAGCCCCAGCATTTT.

Comments on this clonotype: A much more abundant neighbour one base away suggests this may be a read error. The chain recombines TRBV20-1 with TRBJ2-1; 11 nucleotides match TRBD2. After removal of 2 bases from V and 10 bases from J, the junction contained 7 bases not matched to a gene. The CDR3 covers 14 residues. Germline CDR1 DFQATT, CDR2 SNEGSKA (reference sequence). CDR3 sequence (DNA): TGCAGTGCTAGAAAGCCGGGACTAGCGGACGAGCAGTTCTTC. Translated, it gives CSARKPGLADEQFF.

The V call is TRBV20-1, the J call TRBJ2-7, with 7 bases lining up with TRBD1. The germline V gene encodes CDR1 DFQATT and CDR2 SNEGSKA (reference sequence). The CDR3 consists of 11 residues. In DNA, the CDR3 is TGCGGATATAAAGGGGGCGCCGAGCAGTACTTC. Translating gives CGYKGGAEQYF.

At least ten counts were recorded for this clonotype. V gene TRBV6-1 combines with J gene TRBJ2-7; TRBD1 agrees at 9 bases. The trim removed 4 bases at V and 7 bases at J, leaving 8 bases unmatched. The CDR3 consists of 14 residues. Germline values: CDR1 MNHNS, CDR2 SASEGT. CDR3 DNA sequence: TGTGCCAGCAGTGTTGGGGACAGGGTCGGGGAGCAGTACTTC. Translating it yields CASSVGDRVGEQYF.

This clonotype was counted ten times or more. The chain joins TRBV28 to TRBJ2-5; 7 nucleotides match TRBD1. This CDR3 is built from 13 residues. The ends lost 6 bases at V and 6 bases at J; junction bases unmatched: 7. Germline-derived CDR1 and CDR2 are MDHEN and SYDVKM. CDR3 sequence reads: CASSRQGTKTQYF. The CDR3 DNA follows: TGTGCCAGCAGCCGACAGGGTACAAAGACCCAGTACTTC.

There are many counts of this clonotype. The chain carries TRBV7-2 and TRBJ1-1, with unresolved D. The V gene lost 3 bases and the J gene lost 5 bases, with 10 bases spanning the gap. This CDR3 contains 13 residues. Germline-derived CDR1 and CDR2 are SGHTA and FQGNSA. The DNA of the CDR3 is TGTGCCAGCAGCTTTTCCCGGGAAACTGAAGCTTTCTTT. Translation gives CASSFSRETEAFF.

The rearrangement joins TRBV2 to TRBJ2-7, with D uncertain. V lost 8 bases, J lost 1 base, and 18 bases lay in between. The germline CDR1 and CDR2 sequences are SNHLY and FYNNEI. The CDR3 has 15 amino acids. The DNA of the CDR3 is TGTGCCAGCTTATCAAGTCGAGCCGCGTCCTACGAGCAGTACTTC. It encodes CASLSSRAASYEQYF.

This chain links TRBV12-3 or TRBV12-4 with TRBJ2-3; 7 bases match TRBD1. The CDR3 contains 12 residues. Losses at the gene ends were 6 bases for V and 8 bases for J; bases not matched to a gene: 5. The CDR3: CASSAAGGTQYF. The CDR3 DNA sequence: TGTGCCAGCAGCGCCGCAGGGGGTACGCAGTATTTT.

This clonotype was picked up many times. The chain is built from TRBV28 and TRBJ2-7; no reliable D call. CDR3 length: 11 residues. Deletions cut 6 bases from V and 1 base from J, with 4 bases between. CDR1 MDHEN and CDR2 SYDVKM come from the germline V gene. CDR3 amino acids: CASRDSYEQYF. In DNA form, the CDR3 reads TGTGCCAGCAGGGATTCCTACGAGCAGTACTTC. Full variable domain (rest looked up from reference TRBV28 and TRBJ2-7): DVKVTQSSRYLVKRTGEKVFLECVQDMDHENMFWYRQDPGLGLRLIYFSYDVKMKEKGDIPEGYSVSREKKERFSLILESASTNQTSMYLCASRDSYEQYFGPGTRLTVT.

In regard to this clonotype: The germline gene is not matched at one end of the junction; a read error may be the cause. J is TRBJ1-1 and V is TRBV6-1; the D is unclear. This CDR3 is 13 amino acids long. The germline V gene has CDR1 MNHNS and CDR2 SASEGT. The CDR3 here is CASSEKRVTVALF. CDR3 DNA sequence: TGTGCCAGCAGTGAAAAACGGGTCACTGTAGCTCTCTTT.

The CDR3 region has the DNA TGTGCCAGCAGCTTAGTGTCAGGGACAGTGCCGTCCTACGAGCAGTACTTC. Amino acids: CASSLVSGTVPSYEQYF. This sequence joins TRBV7-8 and TRBJ2-7; 7 bases match TRBD1. Looked up from germline, CDR1 is SGHVS and CDR2 is FQNEAQ. The CDR3 is made up of 17 amino acids. Germline trimming cut 1 base from V and 1 base from J; bases unmatched to any gene: 10.

This clonotype has at least ten counts. In DNA form, the CDR3 reads TGTGCCAGCAGCTTAGATGGCGGGAGGGCGCAGTACTTC. This gives the protein CASSLDGGRAQYF. The chain carries TRBV7-2 and TRBJ2-7; 9 bases fit TRBD2. Per the germline V gene, CDR1 is SGHTA and CDR2 is FQGNSA. Trimming cost V 1 base and J 9 bases; bases outside gene matches: 4. The length of the CDR3 is 13 residues.

As regards this clonotype: A single base separates this from a much larger clone, so it may be a read error. The rearrangement uses TRBV6-1 and TRBJ2-1, with D perhaps TRBD1 or TRBD2 (7 bases each). The V and J ends lost 6 bases and 5 bases respectively, with 26 bases between them. The germline gives CDR1 MNHNS, CDR2 SASEGT. The CDR3 has 18 amino acids. Here the CDR3 DNA reads TGTGCCAGCAGAAGGACAGGTCTAACGGGACTACGAAACAATGAGCAGTTCTTC. Protein product: CASRRTGLTGLRNNEQFF.

The chain has TRBV25-1 and TRBJ2-3; 9 nucleotides align to TRBD1. The CDR3 has 17 residues. V lost 4 bases, J lost 4 bases, and 12 bases stayed unmatched. CDR1 and CDR2 from the germline V gene are MGHDK and SYGVNS. CDR3 DNA sequence: TGTGCCAGCAGTGCCCCCGGGACAGGGCTCCTCCCAGATACGCAGTATTTT. It is translated as CASSAPGTGLLPDTQYF.

This sequence joins TRBV12-3 or TRBV12-4 and TRBJ2-3; possibly TRBD1 for D (5 bases). This CDR3 comprises 16 residues. The germline V and J ends were trimmed by 5 bases and 6 bases, with 21 bases remaining between them. The CDR3 DNA follows: TGTGCCAGCAGTCTCCAGTCGTCCAGGGAATCGGATACGCAGTATTTT. Translating gives CASSLQSSRESDTQYF.

In its sample, this clonotype was seen many times. The J gene is TRBJ2-3, the V gene TRBV29-1, with D perhaps given as TRBD1 or TRBD2 (5 bases each). The CDR3 sequence is 14 residues long. The germline gives CDR1 SQVTM, CDR2 ANQGSEA. The CDR3 sequence: CSALSSGTTDTQYF. The DNA of the CDR3 is TGCAGTGCCCTCAGCTCAGGGACGACAGATACGCAGTATTTT.

The J gene is TRBJ2-1, the V gene TRBV19; TRBD2 matches 12 bases. CDR3 length equals 13 residues. Per the germline V gene, CDR1 is LNHDA and CDR2 is SQIVND (reference sequence). The CDR3 nucleotides read TGTGCGTGCCGGACTAGCGGGATCAATGAGCAGTTCTTC. This translates into CACRTSGINEQFF.